These 30 T cell receptor beta chains came from one sample sequenced in a study of T cell responses to AZD1222 COVID-19 vaccine (dated by TCRdb to the early 2020s). The label giving this sample's time point can be read as: baseline before first vaccination. Library method: the immunoSEQ multiplex PCR assay. The source is immuneACCESS, and TCRdb retained only in-frame sequences with V and J called. Part of the clones is not carried over; for the studies checked, unresolved V genes explain less than half of this, and the remainder is unexplained. Within this sample are around 100,000 clones, with 80% to 95% of them counted one time only. Of the sample, roughly 5% falls within the top ten clones. The starting material was peripheral blood, obtained on day 0 of AZD1222 vaccination. Receptors were obtained from an adult in good health.

The chain links TRBV5-1 to TRBJ2-3, with D unresolved. Germline CDR1 and CDR2: SGHRS and YFSETQ. The ends were cut back, 3 bases at V and 3 bases at J, with 8 bases in the middle. The CDR3 totals 13 residues. The CDR3, as DNA: TGCGCCAGCAGCTCTCTTGGAACAGATACGCAGTATTTT. As protein: CASSSLGTDTQYF.

The chain is built from TRBV7-3 and TRBJ1-6, with D perhaps matching TRBD1 (5 bases). This CDR3 has 16 residues. Germline assignment: CDR1 SGHTA and CDR2 FQGTGA. V was clipped by 4 bases and J by 7 bases, with 17 bases between them. CDR3 bases: TGTGCCAGCAGCTACTTGGGGCCGGGGGGAAATTCACCCCTCCACTTT. Protein product: CASSYLGPGGNSPLHF.

A single count supports this clone. The J gene is TRBJ1-2, the V gene TRBV29-1; D is ambiguous. V lost 3 bases to trimming and J lost 3 bases, with 8 bases between them. The V gene's germline CDR1 is SQVTM and CDR2 ANQGSEA. This CDR3 region has 12 residues. In DNA form, the CDR3 reads TGCAGCGTTGACCTGACGGACTATGGCTACACCTTC. Amino acids: CSVDLTDYGYTF.

The chain is built from TRBV4-2 and TRBJ2-7, with 7 bases fitting TRBD2. V shed 4 bases and J 3 bases; nucleotides not matched to a gene: 12. The CDR3 is 16 amino acids. Germline V gives CDR1 LGHNA, CDR2 YNFKEQ. The CDR3 sequence is CASSPSWGGGNYEQYF. The CDR3 bases are TGTGCCAGCAGCCCCTCCTGGGGCGGGGGAAACTACGAGCAGTACTTC.

The rearrangement uses TRBV7-6 and TRBJ2-1; maybe TRBD1 (6 bases). The CDR3 runs to 15 residues. From germline, CDR1 is SGHVS and CDR2 FNYEAQ. V was trimmed by 1 base and J by 2 bases, leaving 9 bases between them. CDR3 DNA: TGTGCCAGCAGCTTAGGAACAGGGACCTACAATGAGCAGTTCTTC. Translated, it gives CASSLGTGTYNEQFF.

The chain uses TRBV11-1 and TRBJ1-1, with TRBD1 as a possible D gene (5 bases). The CDR3 runs 13 residues. V lost 3 bases to trimming and J lost 11 bases, with 16 bases between them. Per germline, CDR1 SGHAT and CDR2 FQDESV (reference sequence). The CDR3 sequence is CASSFRGMVGAFF. CDR3 sequence (DNA): TGTGCCAGCAGCTTTCGGGGGATGGTAGGGGCTTTCTTT.

V gene TRBV9 combines with J gene TRBJ1-3; D is perhaps TRBD1 (6 bases). The CDR3 runs to 13 residues. Trimming removed 3 bases from V and 8 bases from J, with 12 bases in between. Per the germline V gene, CDR1 is SGDLS and CDR2 is YYNGEE. CDR3 sequence (DNA): TGTGCCAGCAGCGCCGGGACAAGGGACACCATATATTTT. It encodes CASSAGTRDTIYF.

This chain uses TRBV20-1 with TRBJ2-3, with 10 positions matching TRBD2. The germline V gene has CDR1 DFQATT and CDR2 SNEGSKA (reference sequence). The CDR3 extends over 14 amino acids. J was trimmed by 1 base and V by 3 bases; bases with no gene match: 1. For the CDR3, the DNA is TGCAGTGCTAGTGGGACTAGCGGCACAGATACGCAGTATTTT. Protein: CSASGTSGTDTQYF.

The rearrangement links TRBV4-3 to TRBJ2-1, with 8 bases identical to TRBD2. V shed 1 base and J 7 bases; nucleotides not matched to a gene: 6. CDR3 length equals 15 residues. Germline V gene lookup returns CDR1 LGHNA and CDR2 YSLEER. The chain's CDR3 is CASSQGREGMNEQFF. As DNA, the CDR3 is TGCGCCAGCAGCCAAGGTCGGGAGGGTATGAATGAGCAGTTCTTC.

This clone was seen once. V is TRBV3-1 (or the pseudogene TRBV3-2) and J is TRBJ2-1; D is perhaps TRBD1 (5 bases). The germline CDR1 and CDR2 sequences are LGHDT and YNNKEL (reference sequence). This CDR3 contains 13 residues. V was pared by 7 bases and J by 4 bases, with 11 bases between. CDR3 DNA sequence: TGTGCCAGCACCTTAGGGGTTTACAATGAGCAGTTCTTC. Residues: CASTLGVYNEQFF.

In its sample, this clone was seen a few times. V and J are TRBV19 and TRBJ2-7; TRBD1 aligns across 7 bases. The germline V gene encodes CDR1 LNHDA and CDR2 SQIVND (reference sequence). CDR3 length: 14 residues. Losses at the gene ends were 5 bases for V and 3 bases for J; bases not matched to a gene: 7. CDR3 sequence (DNA): TGTGCCAGTAGTCCCGGTGGGGACAGCTACGAGCAGTACTTC. It translates to CASSPGGDSYEQYF.

This clone appeared once. The J gene is TRBJ1-3, the V gene TRBV29-1, with 11 bases lining up with TRBD1. CDR1 and CDR2 (germline): SQVTM, ANQGSEA. This CDR3 is built from 13 residues. J lost 7 bases, V lost 4 bases, and 3 bases had no gene match. The CDR3 bases are TGCAGCGTTGGGACAGGGGGCTCGAACACCATATATTTT. This translates into CSVGTGGSNTIYF.

This chain links TRBV12-5 with TRBJ1-5; D is possibly TRBD1 (5 bases). Trimming removed 6 bases at V and 2 bases at J, with 29 bases between. In germline, CDR1 is LGHNT, CDR2 FRNRAP. The CDR3 loop spans 20 amino acids. In DNA form, the CDR3 reads TGTGCTAGTGGCCCTCCCCCCGGGGGGACGCTAGAGGAGGGCAATCAGCCCCAGCATTTT. It specifies CASGPPPGGTLEEGNQPQHF.

V usage is TRBV12-3 or TRBV12-4 and J usage is TRBJ2-7; D may be TRBD2 (6 bases). This CDR3 is built from 13 residues. Trimming shortened V by 3 bases and J by 5 bases, and 11 bases separated the two germline ends. The CDR3 loop reads CASSLGGPDEQYF. DNA for the CDR3: TGTGCCAGCAGTTTGGGGGGTCCCGACGAGCAGTACTTC.

The chain recombines TRBV7-2 with TRBJ1-4; D uncertain. This CDR3 spans 16 amino acids. V gave up 5 bases and J gave up 10 bases, with 23 bases separating them. Germline V gene lookup returns CDR1 SGHTA and CDR2 FQGNSA. CDR3 coding DNA: TGTGCCAGCAGCCTGGGGAGTGCGAGGCCCCGATTAAAACTGTTTTTT. Translation: CASSLGSARPRLKLFF.

The chain carries TRBV28 and TRBJ1-4; D remains ambiguous. Deletions cut 1 base from V and 11 bases from J, with 14 bases between. Germline CDR1 MDHEN, CDR2 SYDVKM. The CDR3 extends over 14 amino acids. CDR3 nucleotide sequence: TGTGCCAGCAGTTTATCTGCGGCTGGTGGGAAACTGTTTTTT. This sequence encodes CASSLSAAGGKLFF. Using reference TRBV28 and TRBJ1-4 for the parts outside the CDR3, the full variable domain is DVKVTQSSRYLVKRTGEKVFLECVQDMDHENMFWYRQDPGLGLRLIYFSYDVKMKEKGDIPEGYSVSREKKERFSLILESASTNQTSMYLCASSLSAAGGKLFFGSGTQLSVL.

This rearrangement joins TRBV6-5 to TRBJ2-7, with TRBD2 matching 7 bases. J gave up 6 bases and V 2 bases, and 10 bases lay outside the gene matches. In germline, CDR1 is MNHEY, CDR2 SVGAGI. CDR3 size: 15 residues. The CDR3, as DNA: TGTGCCAGCAGTTACGTGGGGGGGAGGGGAGGCGAGCAGTACTTC. Amino acid sequence: CASSYVGGRGGEQYF.

The chain joins TRBV7-2 to TRBJ1-4, with D possibly being TRBD1 (5 bases). The CDR3 is 14 residues long. The germline CDR1 and CDR2 sequences are SGHTA and FQGNSA. V dropped 5 bases and J dropped 3 bases, with 10 bases sitting between them. CDR3 sequence: CASSVDSANEKLFF. Here the CDR3 DNA reads TGTGCCAGCAGCGTTGACAGCGCTAATGAAAAACTGTTTTTT.

The V gene is TRBV19, the J gene TRBJ2-7, with D unresolved. The CDR3 has 12 residues. V lost 5 bases, J lost 1 base, and 6 bases lay in between. The germline V gene has CDR1 LNHDA and CDR2 SQIVND (reference sequence). The CDR3 protein is CASSDGSYEQYF. The DNA of the CDR3 is TGTGCCAGTAGTGACGGGTCCTACGAGCAGTACTTC.

Written as DNA, the CDR3 is TGTGCCAGCAGCCGGGGGCGGGAGACCCAGTACTTC. Its translation: CASSRGRETQYF. V gene TRBV7-2 combines with J gene TRBJ2-5, with D tentatively TRBD1 or TRBD2 (6 bases each). Germline loops: CDR1 SGHTA, CDR2 FQGNSA. The V gene lost 5 bases and the J gene lost 5 bases, with 9 bases spanning the gap. The CDR3 sequence is 12 residues long. Variable domain in full (rest from reference TRBV7-2 and TRBJ2-5): GAGVSQSPSNKVTEKGKDVELRCDPISGHTALYWYRQSLGQGLEFLIYFQGNSAPDKSGLPSDRFSAERTGGSVSTLTIQRTQQEDSAVYLCASSRGRETQYFGPGTRLLVL.

The CDR3 nucleotides read TGTGCCAGTAGTATAGGGACACGGGCTGGCTACACCTTC. Translated: CASSIGTRAGYTF. The rearrangement uses TRBV19 and TRBJ1-2; D is perhaps TRBD1 (5 bases). Per the germline V gene, CDR1 is LNHDA and CDR2 is SQIVND (reference sequence). The CDR3 loop spans 13 amino acids. Trimming took 1 base from V and 7 from J, leaving 10 bases between them. Together with reference TRBV19 and TRBJ1-2, the CDR3 gives the full variable domain: DGGITQSPKYLFRKEGQNVTLSCEQNLNHDAMYWYRQDPGQGLRLIYYSQIVNDFQKGDIAEGYSVSREKKESFPLTVTSAQKNPTAFYLCASSIGTRAGYTFGSGTRLTVV.

The chain is built from TRBV5-5 and TRBJ2-7; 9 bases are a match to TRBD1. CDR3 length: 15 amino acids. The V and J ends lost 3 bases and 3 bases, in that order; junction bases with no gene match: 7. Germline V gives CDR1 SGHKS, CDR2 YYEKEE (reference sequence). CDR3 sequence reads: CASSSQWTGVYEQYF. CDR3 bases: TGTGCCAGCAGCTCACAATGGACAGGGGTCTACGAGCAGTACTTC.

The V and J genes are TRBV18 and TRBJ2-5, with 7 bases fitting TRBD1. The CDR3 sequence is 14 residues long. The V gene end was trimmed by 3 bases and the J gene end by 1 base; junction bases not matched to a gene: 2. Germline V gives CDR1 KGHSH, CDR2 LQKENI. The CDR3 DNA is TGTGCCAGCTCACCTGGGACAGTCCAAGAGACCCAGTACTTC. It specifies CASSPGTVQETQYF. The variable domain in full, completed from reference TRBV18 and TRBJ2-5, reads NAGVMQNPRHLVRRRGQEARLRCSPMKGHSHVYWYRQLPEEGLKFMVYLQKENIIDESGMPKERFSAEFPKEGPSILRIQQVVRGDSAAYFCASSPGTVQETQYFGPGTRLLVL.

The genes are TRBV19 and TRBJ1-1; D is undetermined. Germline-derived CDR1 and CDR2 are LNHDA and SQIVND (reference sequence). The CDR3 sequence is 12 residues long. V lost 8 bases and J lost 7, with 14 bases in between. The CDR3 coding sequence is TGTGCCAGTCGCCCATCTGGGTTTGAAGCTTTCTTT. Translation: CASRPSGFEAFF.

This chain uses TRBV19 with TRBJ1-1; D call uncertain. Between the trimmed V and J ends, which lost 3 bases and 4 bases, there was a span of 12 bases. The germline V gene encodes CDR1 LNHDA and CDR2 SQIVND (reference sequence). This CDR3 has 14 residues. This CDR3 is CASSMGLAATEAFF. CDR3 in DNA: TGTGCCAGTAGTATGGGGTTGGCCGCCACTGAAGCTTTCTTT.

The genes are TRBV6-1 and TRBJ1-5, with TRBD1 as a possible D gene (5 bases). V lost 4 bases, J lost 1 base, and 17 bases lay in between. The CDR3 has 17 residues. The germline V gene encodes CDR1 MNHNS and CDR2 SASEGT. The CDR3, as DNA: TGTGCCAGCAGTGGCCGTGTGGGGCTGGTGAGCAATCAGCCCCAGCATTTT. Translation: CASSGRVGLVSNQPQHF.

V is TRBV11-3 and J is TRBJ2-1, with 10 positions matching TRBD1. Trimming took 4 bases from V and 9 from J; bases not matched to a gene: 9. This CDR3 region has 15 residues. CDR1 and CDR2 from the germline V gene are SGHNT and YENEEA. In DNA, the CDR3 is TGTGCCAGCAGCTCCGGGACAGGGGTAATGGGTGAGCAGTTCTTC. Its protein is CASSSGTGVMGEQFF. The full variable domain, rest sourced from reference TRBV11-3 and TRBJ2-1, is EAGVVQSPRYKIIEKKQPVAFWCNPISGHNTLYWYLQNLGQGPELLIRYENEEAVDDSQLPKDRFSAERLKGVDSTLKIQPAELGDSAVYLCASSSGTGVMGEQFFGPGTRLTVL.

The chain links TRBV11-2 to TRBJ2-7; D possibly corresponds to TRBD1 (6 bases). Trimming left V 8 bases short and J 11 bases short, with 19 bases between. This CDR3 is 12 amino acids long. Germline V gene data show CDR1 as SGHAT and CDR2 as FQNNGV. Here the CDR3 reads CASSKSSGVEYF. Here the CDR3 DNA reads TGTGCCAGCTCCAAGTCGTCAGGGGTGGAGTACTTC.

The rearrangement uses TRBV19 and TRBJ1-1; weak D call: TRBD1 (5 bases). Germline assignment: CDR1 LNHDA and CDR2 SQIVND (reference sequence). Trimming took 6 bases from V and 1 from J, leaving 12 bases between them. CDR3 length: 14 amino acids. For the CDR3, the DNA is TGTGCCAGTAGCGCAGGGAGGGCGAACACTGAAGCTTTCTTT. As protein: CASSAGRANTEAFF. Filled out from reference TRBV19 and TRBJ1-1, the complete variable domain reads DGGITQSPKYLFRKEGQNVTLSCEQNLNHDAMYWYRQDPGQGLRLIYYSQIVNDFQKGDIAEGYSVSREKKESFPLTVTSAQKNPTAFYLCASSAGRANTEAFFGQGTRLTVV.

V gene TRBV6-5 combines with J gene TRBJ1-1; D gene ambiguous. Germline V lookup: CDR1 MNHEY, CDR2 SVGAGI. There are 14 residues in the CDR3. Trimming stripped 4 bases from V and 5 bases from J, with 14 bases between. CDR3 loop: CASSFSNTGTEAFF. The DNA for the CDR3 is TGTGCCAGCAGTTTCTCGAACACCGGAACTGAAGCTTTCTTT.